This T cell receptor beta chain was identified in a study of a mutant IDH1 vaccine in newly diagnosed glioma. About the study: Those enrolled had earlier been treated with radiotherapy, temozolomide, or both, mostly both. Study conclusions and caveats: Pseudoprogression appeared unlinked to shifts in leading peripheral T cell clonotypes.

This clone has just one count. Its antigen remains unknown. The CDR3 has 15 residues. V lost 2 bases and J lost 3, with 14 bases in between. Germline-derived CDR1 and CDR2 are MNHNS and SASEGT. The method was immunoSEQ multiplex PCR; TCRdb's version includes in-frame clones alone and lacks a portion of them. The sample shows roughly 11,000 clones, around nine tenths of them seen only once. Time point reported: week 5, during vaccination. What each vaccine dose contained was 300 ug of mutant IDH1 20-mer peptide, accompanied by topical imiquimod. Newly diagnosed WHO grade 3 or 4 IDH1-mutant, ATRX-lost astrocytomas were identified in the donors.

This receptor was taken from a woman aged 40 to 50 with glioma. Some clones in this sample may be carry-over from other donors' samples. The specimen was PBMCs, collected from a glioma patient whose treatment included an IDH1 peptide vaccine. This chain connects TRBV6-1 to TRBJ2-7; possibly TRBD1 for D (6 bases). The chain's CDR3 is CASSEFMTGFYEQYF. The CDR3 DNA reads TGTGCCAGCAGTGAATTTATGACAGGCTTCTACGAGCAGTACTTC.